The 27 T cell receptor beta chains given below trace back to one sample, sequenced in a study of beta chain features in type 1 diabetes. The investigators reverse transcribed all of the isolated RNA, so they sequenced expressed TCRB transcripts. Method: immunoSEQ multiplex PCR; TCRdb's copy keeps in-frame clones and lacks some. The sample lists approximately 150,000 clones, roughly 9.1% occurring once. Material: central memory CD4+ T cells from blood. These receptors came from a woman aged 18-29 years in good health.

The chain links TRBV7-8 to TRBJ2-5; D possibly corresponds to TRBD1 (6 bases). Trimming left V 10 bases short and J 2 bases short, with 20 bases between. Germline CDR1 reads SGHVS; CDR2 reads FQNEAQ. This CDR3 region has 15 residues. CDR3 residues: CATSGQMIFQETQYF. In DNA, the CDR3 is TGTGCCACCTCCGGACAGATGATTTTTCAAGAGACCCAGTACTTC. The full variable domain, completed using reference TRBV7-8 and TRBJ2-5, is GAGVSQSPRYKVAKRGQDVALRCDPISGHVSLFWYQQALGQGPEFLTYFQNEAQLDKSGLPSDRFFAERPEGSVSTLKIQRTQQEDSAVYLCATSGQMIFQETQYFGPGTRLLVL.

The chain employs TRBV30 and TRBJ2-2; 7 bases are a match to TRBD1. The length of the CDR3 is 13 residues. Germline V lookup: CDR1 GTSNPN, CDR2 SVGIG (reference sequence). V was clipped by 1 base and J by 8 bases; unmatched bases: 4. In DNA form, the CDR3 reads TGTGCCTGGAGTGGACAGGGTTCAGGGGAGCTGTTTTTT. Its translation: CAWSGQGSGELFF.

This clone appeared a few times. This rearrangement joins TRBV6-6 to TRBJ2-7; D unclear. Germline-derived CDR1 and CDR2 are MNHNY and SVGAGI (reference sequence). This CDR3 comprises 12 residues. V was shortened by 8 bases and J by 2 bases, with 10 bases between the two germline ends. The CDR3 sequence is CASAVATYEQYF. CDR3 coding DNA: TGTGCCAGCGCTGTAGCCACCTACGAGCAGTACTTC.

This sequence joins TRBV2 and TRBJ1-1; possible D gene TRBD1, 5 bases. The CDR3 spans 16 residues. Germline loops: CDR1 SNHLY, CDR2 FYNNEI. The V end was cut by 8 bases, the J end by 7 bases, with 26 bases between. The CDR3 bases are TGTGCCAGCGGTCCAATTACGATACGGGAGGGGAATGAAGCTTTCTTT. The encoded protein is CASGPITIREGNEAFF.

This clone has more than one count but fewer than ten. This chain links TRBV6-5 with TRBJ2-2, with 8 bases identical to TRBD1. V trimming: 6 bases; J trimming: 4 bases; junction bases outside the gene matches: 7. Germline CDR1 is MNHEY and CDR2 is SVGAGI. This CDR3 comprises 15 residues. The CDR3 DNA reads TGTGCCAGCAGATCTCAGGGGGCCTTCACCGGGGAGCTGTTTTTT. The encoded protein is CASRSQGAFTGELFF.

The V and J genes are TRBV6-1 and TRBJ1-5; perhaps TRBD1 as D (5 bases). Germline CDR1 and CDR2: MNHNS and SASEGT. The V end lost 8 bases, the J end lost 7 bases, and 15 bases lay between the germline ends. There are 13 residues in the CDR3. The CDR3 region has the DNA TGTGCCAGCTGGGAGGGTCAGGGCCAGCCCCAGCATTTT. This sequence encodes CASWEGQGQPQHF.

This clone came up a few times. This rearrangement joins TRBV6-1 to TRBJ2-7, with TRBD1 as a possible D gene (6 bases). This CDR3 is built from 12 residues. CDR1 is MNHNS and CDR2 is SASEGT in the germline V gene. The ends were cut back, 6 bases at V and 6 bases at J, with 12 bases in the middle. CDR3 sequence (DNA): TGTGCCAGCAGGTTCCAGGGGCGCGAGCAGTACTTC. This codes for CASRFQGREQYF.

In this sample, this clone turned up a few times. The chain employs TRBV5-1 and TRBJ1-1; D remains unclear. In germline, CDR1 is SGHRS, CDR2 YFSETQ. This CDR3 has 15 residues. V gave up 0 bases and J gave up 0 bases, with 9 bases separating them. CDR3 nucleotide sequence: TGCGCCAGCAGCTTGGGACAAGTAATGAACACTGAAGCTTTCTTT. It yields the protein CASSLGQVMNTEAFF.

This clone was picked up a small number of times. V usage is TRBV2 and J usage is TRBJ2-7; tentatively, D is TRBD2 (6 bases). CDR1 is SNHLY and CDR2 is FYNNEI in the germline V gene. V shed 2 bases and J shed 0 bases, with 17 bases lying between them. The CDR3 contains 17 residues. The CDR3 loop reads CASSENPRRGSSYEQYF. The CDR3 bases are TGTGCCAGCAGTGAAAACCCACGGCGGGGAAGCTCCTACGAGCAGTACTTC. Based on the CDR3 plus reference TRBV2 and TRBJ2-7, the full variable domain is EPEVTQTPSHQVTQMGQEVILRCVPISNHLYFYWYRQILGQKVEFLVSFYNNEISEKSEIFDDQFSVERPDGSNFTLKIRSTKLEDSAMYFCASSENPRRGSSYEQYFGPGTRLTVT.

The CDR3 DNA follows: TGCGCCAGCAGCCAGGACCGGGACAGGGGAGGGACCGGGGAGCTGTTTTTT. It specifies CASSQDRDRGGTGELFF. J is TRBJ2-2 and V is TRBV4-1; 10 nucleotides agree with TRBD1. This CDR3 region has 17 residues. CDR1 and CDR2 from the germline V gene are MGHRA and YSYEKL. The V segment lost 3 bases and the J segment 5 bases; nucleotides outside the gene matches: 9.

This clone was observed a few times. V usage is TRBV30 and J usage is TRBJ1-4; no clear D. This CDR3 contains 15 residues. The ends were cut back, 4 bases at V and 0 bases at J, with 12 bases in the middle. CDR1 GTSNPN and CDR2 SVGIG come from the germline V gene (reference sequence). The CDR3 reads CAWKRTVATNEKLFF. CDR3 coding DNA: TGTGCCTGGAAGCGGACGGTCGCAACTAATGAAAAACTGTTTTTT.

The chain employs TRBV2 and TRBJ2-1; D unclear. CDR1 SNHLY and CDR2 FYNNEI come from the germline V gene. Between the trimmed V and J ends, which lost 1 base and 12 bases, there was a span of 13 bases. CDR3 size: 13 residues. The CDR3 here is CASSEDAHRWQFF. CDR3 in DNA: TGTGCCAGCAGTGAAGATGCGCATCGTTGGCAGTTCTTC.

There are a few counts of this clone. The gene calls are TRBV6-4 and TRBJ1-1; the D is unclear. There are 13 residues in the CDR3. Germline CDR1 reads MRHNA; CDR2 reads SNTAGT. The V and J ends lost 8 bases and 0 bases respectively, with 10 bases between them. The CDR3 is CASSLDMNTEAFF. In nucleotides, the CDR3 is TGTGCCAGCTCTTTAGACATGAACACTGAAGCTTTCTTT.

The genes are TRBV19 and TRBJ2-7; D is possibly TRBD1 (6 bases). There are 13 residues in the CDR3. The germline gives CDR1 LNHDA, CDR2 SQIVND (reference sequence). The V and J ends lost 4 bases and 2 bases respectively, with 9 bases between them. CDR3 DNA sequence: TGTGCCAGTAGTAAGAACAGGGCCTACGAGCAGTACTTC. Amino acid sequence: CASSKNRAYEQYF.

The chain joins TRBV11-3 to TRBJ2-7; 9 nucleotides line up with TRBD1. CDR3 size: 14 residues. CDR1 is SGHNT and CDR2 is YENEEA in the germline V gene. V dropped 6 bases and J dropped 3; count of bases not matched to a gene: 6. The CDR3 nucleotides are TGTGCCAGCAGTCGTCCGGGACAGGGCTACGAGCAGTACTTC. Encoded protein: CASSRPGQGYEQYF.

This clone was counted between two and nine times. The chain recombines TRBV30 with TRBJ2-5; 10 bases line up with TRBD2. The germline V gene has CDR1 GTSNPN and CDR2 SVGIG (reference sequence). The J segment lost 7 bases and the V segment lost 4 bases, leaving 12 bases of the junction unmatched. The CDR3 extends over 15 amino acids. CDR3: CAWIGGAGGSGTQYF. CDR3 DNA: TGTGCCTGGATCGGGGGAGCGGGAGGGTCAGGGACCCAGTACTTC.

V usage is TRBV4-2 and J usage is TRBJ2-6; maybe TRBD2 (6 bases). CDR1 is LGHNA and CDR2 is YNFKEQ in the germline V gene. Trimming removed 3 bases from V and 0 bases from J, with 18 bases in between. The CDR3 totals 19 residues. CDR3 in DNA: TGTGCCAGCAGCCACGCGCCAGGGACTTCAATCTCTGGGGCCAACGTCCTGACTTTC. This encodes CASSHAPGTSISGANVLTF.

This clone was picked up a small number of times. CDR3 amino acids: CATVQGSNNQPQHF. Here the CDR3 DNA reads TGTGCCACAGTGCAGGGGAGCAACAATCAGCCCCAGCATTTT. The chain joins TRBV7-2 to TRBJ1-5; TRBD1 might be the D (6 bases). The CDR3 is made up of 14 amino acids. V was clipped by 10 bases and J by 3 bases, with 16 bases between them. CDR1 and CDR2 (germline): SGHTA, FQGNSA. Complete variable domain (other parts from reference TRBV7-2 and TRBJ1-5): GAGVSQSPSNKVTEKGKDVELRCDPISGHTALYWYRQSLGQGLEFLIYFQGNSAPDKSGLPSDRFSAERTGGSVSTLTIQRTQQEDSAVYLCATVQGSNNQPQHFGDGTRLSIL.

V is TRBV7-9 and J is TRBJ2-5; 11 bases are a match to TRBD2. V trimming: 5 bases; J trimming: 2 bases; junction bases outside the gene matches: 10. Looked up from germline, CDR1 is SEHNR and CDR2 is FQNEAQ (reference sequence). CDR3 size: 17 residues. The DNA for the CDR3 is TGTGCCAGCAGCCGAAAACTAGCGGGGGCTGGGCAAGAGACCCAGTACTTC. This sequence encodes CASSRKLAGAGQETQYF.

The V call is TRBV28, the J call TRBJ2-3; TRBD1 matches at 8 bases. This CDR3 has 14 residues. The V and J ends lost 7 bases and 2 bases, in that order; junction bases with no gene match: 5. Germline assignment: CDR1 MDHEN and CDR2 SYDVKM. The CDR3 protein is CASNEQGDTDTQYF. The DNA of the CDR3 is TGTGCCAGCAACGAACAGGGGGACACAGATACGCAGTATTTT.

This clone showed up just a few times. The V gene is TRBV7-2, the J gene TRBJ1-4; the D is unclear. The CDR3 loop spans 15 amino acids. Trimming took 5 bases from V and 8 from J, leaving 18 bases between them. Germline V gene sequence: CDR1 SGHTA, CDR2 FQGNSA. The CDR3 DNA sequence: TGTGCCAGCAGCCTTCAGTCTGGAGGAGGCGAAAAACTGTTTTTT. Translated, it gives CASSLQSGGGEKLFF.

In this sample, this clone turned up a few times. This rearrangement joins TRBV4-3 to TRBJ2-7; 8 bases map to TRBD1. Losses at the gene ends were 0 bases for V and 0 bases for J; bases not matched to a gene: 10. This CDR3 has 18 residues. Germline V CDR1 and CDR2: LGHNA, YSLEER. CDR3 sequence: CASSQDLQRTGLSYEQYF. For the CDR3, the DNA is TGCGCCAGCAGCCAAGATCTACAGAGGACAGGGCTCTCCTACGAGCAGTACTTC.

The chain uses TRBV2 and TRBJ1-2; 8 nucleotides match TRBD1. The CDR3 is 13 amino acids. J gave up 6 bases and V 5 bases, and 5 bases lay outside the gene matches. Germline CDR1 reads SNHLY; CDR2 reads FYNNEI. The CDR3: CASSKTGADGYTF. As DNA, the CDR3 is TGTGCCAGCAGTAAGACAGGGGCGGATGGCTACACCTTC. The entire variable domain, with the rest obtained from reference TRBV2 and TRBJ1-2, is as follows: EPEVTQTPSHQVTQMGQEVILRCVPISNHLYFYWYRQILGQKVEFLVSFYNNEISEKSEIFDDQFSVERPDGSNFTLKIRSTKLEDSAMYFCASSKTGADGYTFGSGTRLTVV.

This clone was observed a few times. The V gene is TRBV6-6, the J gene TRBJ1-2, with D maybe TRBD1 (5 bases). Germline lookup yields CDR1 MNHNY and CDR2 SVGAGI (reference sequence). Trimming cost V 0 bases and J 5 bases, with 10 bases left between them. The CDR3 consists of 14 residues. CDR3 protein: CASSYSPGWYGYTF. Written as DNA, the CDR3 is TGTGCCAGCAGTTACTCCCCAGGGTGGTATGGCTACACCTTC.

This clone turned up a few times. This chain uses TRBV6-6 with TRBJ1-5; D possibly corresponds to TRBD1 (6 bases). The CDR3 sequence is 15 residues long. Per the germline V gene, CDR1 is MNHNY and CDR2 is SVGAGI (reference sequence). Trimming removed 8 bases at V and 0 bases at J, with 14 bases between. CDR3 amino acids: CASCPGQNSNQPQHF. CDR3 DNA sequence: TGTGCCAGCTGTCCGGGACAAAATAGCAATCAGCCCCAGCATTTT.

In this sample, this clone turned up many times. The chain uses TRBV11-1 and TRBJ2-2; D remains ambiguous. This CDR3 is built from 15 residues. Trimming stripped 1 base from V and 1 base from J, with 7 bases between. Germline assignment: CDR1 SGHAT and CDR2 FQDESV (reference sequence). The CDR3 nucleotides read TGTGCCAGCAGCTTAGATTCGGGGAACACCGGGGAGCTGTTTTTT. Protein product: CASSLDSGNTGELFF.

This chain uses TRBV12-5 with TRBJ1-3; 8 bases are a match to TRBD1. This CDR3 is built from 15 residues. The ends lost 7 bases at V and 0 bases at J; junction bases unmatched: 5. Germline CDR1 is LGHNT and CDR2 is FRNRAP. CDR3 sequence: CASVPDRDSGNTIYF. The CDR3 nucleotides are TGTGCTAGTGTTCCGGACAGGGACTCTGGAAACACCATATATTTT.